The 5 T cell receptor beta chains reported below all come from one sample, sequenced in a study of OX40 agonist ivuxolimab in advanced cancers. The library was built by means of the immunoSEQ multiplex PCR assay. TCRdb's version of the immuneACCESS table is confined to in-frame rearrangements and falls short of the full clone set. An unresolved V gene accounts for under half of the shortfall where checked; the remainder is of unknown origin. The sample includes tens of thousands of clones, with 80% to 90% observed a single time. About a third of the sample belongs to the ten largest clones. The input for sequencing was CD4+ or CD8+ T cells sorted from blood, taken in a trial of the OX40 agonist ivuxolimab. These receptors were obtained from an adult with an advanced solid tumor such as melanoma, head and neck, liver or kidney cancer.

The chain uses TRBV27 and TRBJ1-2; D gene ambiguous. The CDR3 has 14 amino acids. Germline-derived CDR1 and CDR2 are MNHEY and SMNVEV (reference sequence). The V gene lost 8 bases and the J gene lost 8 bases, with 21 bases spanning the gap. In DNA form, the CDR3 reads TGTGCCAGCGGTTCTCAGGTGAGGGCGGACGGCTACACCTTC. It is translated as CASGSQVRADGYTF.

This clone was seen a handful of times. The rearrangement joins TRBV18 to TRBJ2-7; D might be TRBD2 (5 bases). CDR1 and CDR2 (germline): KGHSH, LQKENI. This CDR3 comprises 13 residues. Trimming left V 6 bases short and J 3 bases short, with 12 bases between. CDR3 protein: CASSPVGLYEQYF. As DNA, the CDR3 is TGTGCCAGCTCCCCGGTAGGACTCTACGAGCAGTACTTC.

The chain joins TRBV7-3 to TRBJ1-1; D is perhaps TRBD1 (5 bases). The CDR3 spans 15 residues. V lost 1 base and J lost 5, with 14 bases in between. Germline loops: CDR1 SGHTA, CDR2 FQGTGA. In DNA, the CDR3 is TGTGCCAGCAGCTTAAGAGGCCAGGGACCTACTGAAGCTTTCTTT. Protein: CASSLRGQGPTEAFF.

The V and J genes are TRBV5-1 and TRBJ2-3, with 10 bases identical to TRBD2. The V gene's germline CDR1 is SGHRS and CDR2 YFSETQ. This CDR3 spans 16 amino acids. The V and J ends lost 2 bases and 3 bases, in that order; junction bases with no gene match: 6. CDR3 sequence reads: CASSLAGGPGTDTQYF. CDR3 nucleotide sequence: TGCGCCAGCAGCTTAGCGGGAGGGCCTGGGACAGATACGCAGTATTTT.

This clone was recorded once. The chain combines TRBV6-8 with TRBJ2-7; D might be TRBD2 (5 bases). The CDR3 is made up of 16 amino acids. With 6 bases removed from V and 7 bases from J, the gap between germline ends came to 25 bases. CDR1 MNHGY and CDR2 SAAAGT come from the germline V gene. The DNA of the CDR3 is TGTGCCAGCAGCCGACCTGCGGTCGGAGGAACGGGGGAGCAGTACTTC. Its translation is CASSRPAVGGTGEQYF.